The clone carrying this T cell receptor (beta chain) is medium-sized (0.01 to 0.1%) in the sample. The antigen is unknown. With 6 bases clipped from V and 2 bases from J, the junction kept 3 bases outside the gene matches. Germline V lookup: CDR1 SNHLY, CDR2 FYNNEI. The CDR3 is 16 amino acids. The source of the sample is a study of neoadjuvant anti-PD-1 for oral cavity cancer. Study-wide results and limits: Pretreatment Treg/Th17 ratio correlated inversely with post-treatment tumor clonality. Each response group had just three patients in TCR analyses.

This table comes from immunoSEQ multiplex PCR, and its TCRdb copy is limited to in-frame clones, with some not included. The sample has around 81,000 clones, roughly 80% seen once. The material sequenced was PBMCs, taken before nivolumab (anti-PD-1) treatment. The chain uses TRBV2 and TRBJ2-3; 15 nucleotides align to TRBD2. This sequence was found in a person aged 40-85 years with oral cavity squamous cell carcinoma. The CDR3 is CASSGTSGRPTDTQYF. In nucleotides, the CDR3 is TGTGCCAGCAGCGGGACTAGCGGGAGGCCCACAGATACGCAGTATTTT. Supplemented by reference TRBV2 and TRBJ2-3, the full variable domain reads EPEVTQTPSHQVTQMGQEVILRCVPISNHLYFYWYRQILGQKVEFLVSFYNNEISEKSEIFDDQFSVERPDGSNFTLKIRSTKLEDSAMYFCASSGTSGRPTDTQYFGPGTRLTVL.